The 32 T cell receptor beta chains given below trace back to one sample, sequenced in a study of blood T cell repertoires in COVID-19. The repertoire was sequenced with immunoSEQ multiplex PCR; TCRdb's copy has only in-frame clones and lacks some. The table includes 100,000 to 150,000 clones, 86% detected once. The sample consisted of peripheral blood. The receptors shown here come from a human donor in a cohort sampled during active COVID-19.

V is TRBV14 and J is TRBJ1-1; no definite D call. The CDR3 covers 15 residues. Trimming stripped 4 bases from V and 6 bases from J, with 18 bases between. CDR1 is SGHDN and CDR2 is FVKESK in the germline V gene. The CDR3 protein is CASSPYPSAGSEAFF. The DNA for the CDR3 is TGTGCCAGCAGCCCATACCCCTCGGCGGGTTCTGAAGCTTTCTTT.

The chain links TRBV19 to TRBJ2-3; 10 bases fit TRBD1. J was trimmed by 7 bases and V by 7 bases; bases with no gene match: 17. The germline gives CDR1 LNHDA, CDR2 SQIVND (reference sequence). This CDR3 has 17 residues. The CDR3 bases are TGTGCCAGTACTCCAGGGTGGGGGACAGGGGCCCGGAATACGCAGTATTTT. Amino acids: CASTPGWGTGARNTQYF.

This clone was recorded a few times. This rearrangement joins TRBV12-3 or TRBV12-4 to TRBJ1-1; unclear D gene. V gave up 8 bases and J gave up 3 bases, with 7 bases separating them. CDR3 size: 11 residues. CDR3 DNA: TGTGCCAGCGGAGCCTACACTGAAGCTTTCTTT. Translation: CASGAYTEAFF.

The rearrangement uses TRBV29-1 and TRBJ2-3, with TRBD2 matching 8 bases. J lost 6 bases, V lost 6 bases, and 8 bases had no gene match. Germline loops: CDR1 SQVTM, CDR2 ANQGSEA. This CDR3 is built from 13 residues. CDR3 DNA: TGCAGCGTGCCCCGCGGGAGGCGGGATACGCAGTATTTT. The encoded protein is CSVPRGRRDTQYF.

This chain connects TRBV19 to TRBJ2-7, with D tentatively TRBD1 (7 bases). The CDR3 consists of 13 residues. V lost 7 bases to trimming and J lost 4 bases, with 14 bases between them. CDR1 and CDR2 from the germline V gene are LNHDA and SQIVND (reference sequence). CDR3 sequence (DNA): TGTGCCAGTACGACCAGGGGGGATTACGAGCAGTACTTC. Protein product: CASTTRGDYEQYF.

This rearrangement joins TRBV2 to TRBJ1-6; weak D call: TRBD1 (5 bases). Looked up from germline, CDR1 is SNHLY and CDR2 is FYNNEI. The CDR3 has 15 amino acids. The V and J ends lost 7 bases and 0 bases respectively, with 10 bases between them. CDR3 coding DNA: TGTGCCAGCAAGAGACAGAGCTCCTATAATTCACCCCTCCACTTT. This translates into CASKRQSSYNSPLHF.

This clone appeared a single time. The J gene is TRBJ2-2, the V gene TRBV30, with 9 positions matching TRBD2. Per germline, CDR1 GTSNPN and CDR2 SVGIG (reference sequence). This CDR3 has 16 amino acids. Germline trimming cut 8 bases from V and 8 bases from J; bases unmatched to any gene: 18. In DNA, the CDR3 is TGTGCCCGGACCCCTGCGGGAGGGCCGATTTTTGGGGAGCTGTTTTTT. This sequence encodes CARTPAGGPIFGELFF.

The V gene is TRBV6-6, the J gene TRBJ2-7; TRBD2 matches at 11 bases. J was trimmed by 2 bases and V by 6 bases; bases with no gene match: 9. The V gene's germline CDR1 is MNHNY and CDR2 SVGAGI (reference sequence). The CDR3 runs to 16 residues. The CDR3 is CASSSPLAGEPYEQYF. CDR3 coding DNA: TGTGCCAGCAGCTCACCACTAGCGGGAGAGCCCTACGAGCAGTACTTC.

The chain combines TRBV7-2 with TRBJ2-2; the match to TRBD2 covers 9 bases. In germline, CDR1 is SGHTA, CDR2 FQGNSA. Trimming removed 8 bases from V and 4 bases from J; junction bases left unmatched: 11. CDR3 length: 16 amino acids. The CDR3 region has the DNA TGTGCCAGCCCCCCAGGCGGGAGGGCCGGCACCGGGGAGCTGTTTTTT. Protein product: CASPPGGRAGTGELFF.

The genes are TRBV10-1 and TRBJ2-3, with D unclear. V dropped 0 bases and J dropped 6 bases, with 10 bases sitting between them. The CDR3 is made up of 14 amino acids. In germline, CDR1 is WNHNN, CDR2 SYGVQD (reference sequence). The CDR3 nucleotides read TGCGCCAGCAGTGAGTCCAGATTGGGCGATACGCAGTATTTT. The encoded protein is CASSESRLGDTQYF.

The chain links TRBV6-8 to TRBJ1-5, with 11 bases identical to TRBD1. The trim removed 1 base at V and 5 bases at J, leaving 1 base unmatched. CDR3 size: 15 residues. Germline assignment: CDR1 MNHGY and CDR2 SAAAGT. The CDR3 loop is CASSYWDRGDQPQHF. For the CDR3, the DNA is TGTGCCAGCAGTTACTGGGACAGGGGGGATCAGCCCCAGCATTTT.

This clone was counted between two and nine times. V usage is TRBV5-6 and J usage is TRBJ2-7; possible D gene TRBD1, 9 bases. V lost 3 bases and J 3 bases, leaving 19 bases between the germline ends. Germline CDR1 is SGHDT and CDR2 is YYEEEE. There are 16 residues in the CDR3. CDR3 protein: CASSSLRGGQGYEQYF. CDR3 in DNA: TGTGCCAGCAGCTCACTCCGGGGGGGACAGGGCTACGAGCAGTACTTC.

This clone was seen a few times. The rearrangement joins TRBV9 to TRBJ2-1, with 7 bases matching TRBD2. In germline, CDR1 is SGDLS, CDR2 YYNGEE. Unmatched junction bases numbered 6, after V lost 4 bases and J lost 5 bases. The CDR3 is made up of 14 amino acids. In DNA, the CDR3 is TGTGCCAGCAGCTCCAGCGGGGTTAACAATGAGCAGTTCTTC. Translation gives CASSSSGVNNEQFF.

This rearrangement joins TRBV6-2 or TRBV6-3 to TRBJ2-1, with TRBD1 as a possible D gene (5 bases). From germline, CDR1 is MNHEY and CDR2 SVGEGT. The CDR3 runs to 15 residues. Trimming removed 4 bases from V and 4 bases from J, with 14 bases in between. CDR3 region: CASSSRAGAYNEQFF. The CDR3 region has the DNA TGTGCCAGCAGTTCTCGCGCTGGGGCGTACAATGAGCAGTTCTTC.

The rearrangement links TRBV7-9 to TRBJ2-3; D is perhaps TRBD1 (6 bases). The CDR3 runs to 14 residues. Germline lookup yields CDR1 SEHNR and CDR2 FQNEAQ (reference sequence). The ends were cut back, 5 bases at V and 4 bases at J, with 13 bases in the middle. The CDR3 spells CASSLTGYPDTQYF. DNA of the CDR3: TGTGCCAGCAGCCTCACAGGGTACCCAGATACGCAGTATTTT.

The chain carries TRBV18 and TRBJ2-3; D is unresolved. The CDR3 is 13 residues long. With 10 bases removed from V and 4 bases from J, the gap between germline ends came to 15 bases. The germline gives CDR1 KGHSH, CDR2 LQKENI. DNA of the CDR3: TGTGCCATAAGAACCGGGTCGCCAGATACGCAGTATTTT. This gives the protein CAIRTGSPDTQYF.

This sequence joins TRBV3-1 (or the pseudogene TRBV3-2) and TRBJ2-2; 7 nucleotides align to TRBD1. The CDR3 runs 17 residues. After removal of 4 bases from V and 5 bases from J, the junction contained 13 bases not matched to a gene. The germline V gene encodes CDR1 LGHDT and CDR2 YNNKEL (reference sequence). CDR3 sequence reads: CASSRNQGGTGTGELFF. The CDR3 coding sequence is TGTGCCAGCAGCCGGAACCAAGGGGGCACAGGAACCGGGGAGCTGTTTTTT.

On this clone: This CDR3 fails to terminate in the conserved phenylalanine or tryptophan, so it likely reflects a read error. The chain's CDR3 is CASSPPGHRSYEQYL. The CDR3, as DNA: TGTGCCAGCAGCCCCCCGGGACATAGATCCTACGAGCAGTACCTC. The chain recombines TRBV3-1 (or the pseudogene TRBV3-2) with TRBJ2-7; a weak D match, TRBD1 (6 bases). The germline CDR1 and CDR2 sequences are LGHDT and YNNKEL (reference sequence). There are 15 residues in the CDR3. Trimming stripped 4 bases from V and 1 base from J, with 14 bases between.

The chain joins TRBV28 to TRBJ1-5; 12 bases line up with TRBD1. After removal of 9 bases from V and 1 base from J, the junction contained 16 bases not matched to a gene. This CDR3 region has 19 residues. The V gene's germline CDR1 is MDHEN and CDR2 SYDVKM. CDR3: CASHYYGTGGAWSNQPQHF. Here the CDR3 DNA reads TGTGCCAGTCATTACTACGGGACAGGGGGCGCCTGGAGCAATCAGCCCCAGCATTTT.

V usage is TRBV13 and J usage is TRBJ2-7; 7 bases match TRBD2. CDR3 length: 15 residues. CDR1 and CDR2 from the germline V gene are PRHDT and FYEKMQ (reference sequence). Trimming took 5 bases from V and 2 from J; bases not matched to a gene: 9. The CDR3 spells CASSPAAGAAYEQYF. The DNA of the CDR3 is TGTGCCAGCAGCCCAGCGGCGGGAGCGGCCTACGAGCAGTACTTC.

This chain's CDR3 is CASSLGRRDSPLHF. CDR3 DNA sequence: TGTGCCAGCAGCCTCGGACGGAGGGATTCACCCCTCCACTTT. This sequence joins TRBV5-6 and TRBJ1-6; D is unresolved. The CDR3 is 14 residues long. In germline, CDR1 is SGHDT, CDR2 YYEEEE. V was shortened by 4 bases and J by 8 bases, with 13 bases between the two germline ends.

The genes are TRBV2 and TRBJ2-4, with D perhaps TRBD2 (6 bases). CDR3 length equals 14 residues. V was clipped by 6 bases and J by 6 bases, with 15 bases between them. Germline CDR1 SNHLY, CDR2 FYNNEI. The CDR3 nucleotides read TGTGCCAGCAGAGACGGGAGAAGCGTAAACATTCAGTACTTC. It encodes CASRDGRSVNIQYF.

This chain connects TRBV5-5 to TRBJ2-1; 7 bases agree with TRBD2. The V segment lost 4 bases and the J segment 3 bases; nucleotides outside the gene matches: 7. The CDR3 is 15 amino acids. Germline-derived CDR1 and CDR2 are SGHKS and YYEKEE (reference sequence). The CDR3 is CASSVGLTVYNEQFF. The CDR3 DNA reads TGTGCCAGCAGCGTGGGACTAACAGTCTACAATGAGCAGTTCTTC.

This chain joins TRBV4-1 and TRBJ2-1; 9 nucleotides match TRBD2. This CDR3 region has 15 residues. V was clipped by 2 bases and J by 8 bases; unmatched bases: 7. CDR1 MGHRA and CDR2 YSYEKL come from the germline V gene. The CDR3 sequence: CASSQLSGSGDEQFF. The CDR3 DNA follows: TGCGCCAGCAGCCAACTTAGCGGGAGTGGCGATGAGCAGTTCTTC.

This chain connects TRBV6-5 to TRBJ1-2, with TRBD1 matching 7 bases. The germline CDR1 and CDR2 sequences are MNHEY and SVGAGI. The CDR3 runs 12 residues. With 8 bases clipped from V and 3 bases from J, the junction kept 3 bases outside the gene matches. CDR3 sequence reads: CASGDSHYGYTF. The CDR3 DNA reads as TGTGCCAGCGGGGACAGTCACTATGGCTACACCTTC.

The chain is built from TRBV5-1 and TRBJ2-2; no definite D call. CDR3 length equals 13 residues. V was trimmed by 9 bases and J by 0 bases, leaving 9 bases between them. CDR1 SGHRS and CDR2 YFSETQ come from the germline V gene. CDR3 nucleotides: TGCGCCACCTCACGCGCGAACACCGGGGAGCTGTTTTTT. The encoded protein is CATSRANTGELFF.

The gene calls are TRBV28 and TRBJ1-3, with 9 bases aligning to TRBD1. Germline V gene sequence: CDR1 MDHEN, CDR2 SYDVKM. The V and J ends lost 6 bases and 4 bases, in that order; junction bases with no gene match: 7. The CDR3 is 15 amino acids. CDR3 coding DNA: TGTGCCAGCAGCCCCAGGGACAGGGCGGGAAACACCATATATTTT. It translates to CASSPRDRAGNTIYF. The complete variable domain, with remaining parts taken from reference TRBV28 and TRBJ1-3, reads DVKVTQSSRYLVKRTGEKVFLECVQDMDHENMFWYRQDPGLGLRLIYFSYDVKMKEKGDIPEGYSVSREKKERFSLILESASTNQTSMYLCASSPRDRAGNTIYFGEGSWLTVV.

The rearrangement joins TRBV4-2 to TRBJ2-3, with a tentative D call TRBD1 (5 bases). Germline CDR1 reads LGHNA; CDR2 reads YNFKEQ. Deletions cut 3 bases from V and 1 base from J, with 14 bases between. The CDR3 totals 16 residues. DNA for the CDR3: TGTGCCAGCAGCCACGCAGGGTATCAGGGCACAGATACGCAGTATTTT. It yields the protein CASSHAGYQGTDTQYF.

The chain combines TRBV5-1 with TRBJ2-3, with 9 bases that match TRBD2. J lost 2 bases, V lost 2 bases, and 6 bases had no gene match. The CDR3 length is 16 residues. CDR1 is SGHRS and CDR2 is YFSETQ in the germline V gene. CDR3 DNA: TGCGCCAGCAGCTTTTACTTAGCGGGAGTCACAGATACGCAGTATTTT. Translating gives CASSFYLAGVTDTQYF.

The V gene is TRBV10-2, the J gene TRBJ2-1, with 7 bases identical to TRBD1. V shed 6 bases, J shed 3 bases, and the junction held 5 bases outside the gene matches. Germline lookup yields CDR1 WSHSY and CDR2 SAAADI. The CDR3 sequence is 14 residues long. CDR3 in amino acids: CASSRTGIYNEQFF. The CDR3, as DNA: TGCGCCAGCAGCCGGACAGGTATCTACAATGAGCAGTTCTTC.

This clone is a singleton in its sample. The J gene is TRBJ1-1, the V gene TRBV6-2 or TRBV6-3; D not certain. The V end was cut by 4 bases, the J end by 0 bases, with 9 bases between. The germline CDR1 and CDR2 sequences are MNHEY and SVGEGT. The CDR3 loop spans 14 amino acids. CDR3 loop: CASSSDLLNTEAFF. CDR3 nucleotides: TGTGCCAGCAGTTCAGATCTCTTGAACACTGAAGCTTTCTTT.

The chain has TRBV10-2 and TRBJ1-4; D is uncertain. The CDR3 totals 13 residues. In germline, CDR1 is WSHSY, CDR2 SAAADI. V lost 7 bases and J 6 bases, leaving 12 bases between the germline ends. The CDR3 bases are TGCGCCAGCAACGGCAGGCTCGATGAAAAACTGTTTTTT. It yields the protein CASNGRLDEKLFF.